The present T cell receptor (beta chain) was sequenced within a study of human T cells and chemical hapten exposure. Time point: patch test 1, 2 weeks after DPC sensitization. Described treatment: therapeutic diphenylcyclopropenone sensitization with weekly scalp DPC. In its sample, this clonotype was seen many times. Deletions cut 5 bases from V and 4 bases from J, with 12 bases between. The CDR3 spans 13 residues. CDR1 and CDR2 from the germline V gene are MGHRA and YSYEKL. TCRdb ran MiXCR on the RACE reads and lists one entry per CDR3 protein. This sample has under 450,000 distinct CDR3 sequences; approximately 5.1% occur once, and the top ten carry about 2.2%.

The sequence was obtained from a woman aged 45-65 years with alopecia areata. Some clones in this sample may be carry-over from other donors' samples. This specimen consisted of whole blood, obtained in connection with sensitization to the hapten diphenylcyclopropenone (DPC). The V and J genes are TRBV4-1 and TRBJ2-7; perhaps TRBD2 as D (6 bases). CDR3: CASSFTRGYEQYF. CDR3 DNA sequence: TGCGCCAGCAGCTTCACCCGGGGGTACGAGCAGTACTTC.